This entry concerns a single T cell receptor beta chain. No antigen is known for it. V was pared by 6 bases and J by 3 bases, with 1 base of the junction left unmatched. Germline V lookup: CDR1 SQVTM, CDR2 ANQGSEA. The CDR3 sequence is 12 residues long. This table comes from immunoSEQ multiplex PCR, and its TCRdb copy is limited to in-frame clones, with some not included. The table includes some 130,000 clones, roughly 89% detected once. The data were taken from a study of T cell responses to AZD1222 COVID-19 vaccine. General study points: CD4 TCRs associated with vaccination spanned spike, dominating at 160-218 and 743-854.

This clonotype originated in an adult in good health. This chain connects TRBV29-1 to TRBJ2-2; 7 nucleotides agree with TRBD1. The starting material was peripheral blood, obtained on day 0 of AZD1222 vaccination. The CDR3 is CSVGQYTGELFF. For the CDR3, the DNA is TGCAGCGTGGGACAGTACACCGGGGAGCTGTTTTTT.